The clone carrying this TCR beta chain was seen at least ten times. Whoever was chosen for sequencing had shown CD8+CD57+ cell expansion by flow cytometry. Everyone among the patients had severe acquired aplastic anemia. For CDR3 and TCR beta VDJ profiling, genomic DNA was the template used. One entry per CDR3 protein, called by TCRdb with MiXCR from the reads. The table has around 120,000 distinct CDR3 sequences, almost 40% seen once. This sample is drawn from a study of CD8+CD57+ T cells in acquired aplastic anemia. The germline CDR1 and CDR2 sequences are MDHEN and SYDVKM. V lost 6 bases and J 0 bases, leaving 10 bases between the germline ends. The CDR3 is made up of 14 amino acids.

Sequenced material: sorted CD4+, CD8+, or CD8+CD57+ T cells (not recorded which) from PBMCs. This TCR was sampled from a human donor with aplastic anemia. V is TRBV28 and J is TRBJ2-3; D is unclear. The CDR3 region is CASRRTSSTDTQYF. CDR3 sequence (DNA): TGTGCCAGCAGGAGAACATCTAGCACAGATACGCAGTATTTT.